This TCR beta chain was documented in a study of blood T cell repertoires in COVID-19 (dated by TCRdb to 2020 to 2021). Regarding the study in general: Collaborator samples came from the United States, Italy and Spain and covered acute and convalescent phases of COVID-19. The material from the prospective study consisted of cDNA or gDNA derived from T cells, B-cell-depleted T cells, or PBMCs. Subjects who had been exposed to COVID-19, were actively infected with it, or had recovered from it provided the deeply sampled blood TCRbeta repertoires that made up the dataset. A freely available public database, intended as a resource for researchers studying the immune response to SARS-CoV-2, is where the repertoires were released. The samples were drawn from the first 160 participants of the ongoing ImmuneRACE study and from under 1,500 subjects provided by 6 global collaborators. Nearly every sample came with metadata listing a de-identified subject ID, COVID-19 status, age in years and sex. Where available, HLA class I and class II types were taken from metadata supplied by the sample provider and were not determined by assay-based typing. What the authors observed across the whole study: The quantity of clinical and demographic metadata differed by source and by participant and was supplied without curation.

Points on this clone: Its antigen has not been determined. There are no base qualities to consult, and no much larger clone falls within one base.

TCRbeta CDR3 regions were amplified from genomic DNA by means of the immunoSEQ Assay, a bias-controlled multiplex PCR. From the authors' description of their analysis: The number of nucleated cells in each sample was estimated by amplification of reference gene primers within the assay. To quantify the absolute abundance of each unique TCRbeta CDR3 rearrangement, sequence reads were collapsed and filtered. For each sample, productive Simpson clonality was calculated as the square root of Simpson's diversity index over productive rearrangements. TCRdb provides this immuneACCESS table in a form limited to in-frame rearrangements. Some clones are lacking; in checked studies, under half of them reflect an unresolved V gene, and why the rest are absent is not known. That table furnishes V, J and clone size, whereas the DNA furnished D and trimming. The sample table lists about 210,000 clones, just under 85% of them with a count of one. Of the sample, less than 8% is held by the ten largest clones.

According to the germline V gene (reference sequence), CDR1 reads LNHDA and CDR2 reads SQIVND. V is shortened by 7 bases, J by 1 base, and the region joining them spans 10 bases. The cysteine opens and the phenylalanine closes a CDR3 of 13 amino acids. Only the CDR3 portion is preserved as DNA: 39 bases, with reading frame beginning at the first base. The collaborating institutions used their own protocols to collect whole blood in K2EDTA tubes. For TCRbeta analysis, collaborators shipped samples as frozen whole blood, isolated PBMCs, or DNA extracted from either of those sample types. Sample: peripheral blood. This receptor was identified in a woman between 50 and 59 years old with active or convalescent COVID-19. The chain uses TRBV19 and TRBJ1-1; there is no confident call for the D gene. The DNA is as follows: TGTGCCAGTACCCGCGGCAGGAACACTGAAGCTTTCTTT. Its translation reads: CASTRGRNTEAFF.